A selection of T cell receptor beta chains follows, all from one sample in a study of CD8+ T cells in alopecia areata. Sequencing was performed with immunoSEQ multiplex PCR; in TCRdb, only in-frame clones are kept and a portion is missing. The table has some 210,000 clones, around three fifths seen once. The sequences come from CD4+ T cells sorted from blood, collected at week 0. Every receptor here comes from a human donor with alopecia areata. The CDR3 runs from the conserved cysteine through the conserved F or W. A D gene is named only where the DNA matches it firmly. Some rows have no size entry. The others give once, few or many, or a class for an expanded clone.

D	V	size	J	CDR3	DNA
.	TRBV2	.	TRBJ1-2	CASSEGHSFAPYGYTF	TGTGCCAGCAGTGAAGGACACTCTTTCGCTCCTTATGGCTACACCTTC
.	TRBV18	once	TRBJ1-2	CASSPPVNYGYTF	TGTGCCAGCTCACCTCCAGTTAACTATGGCTACACCTTC
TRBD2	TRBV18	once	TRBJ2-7	CASSGGGIYEQYF	TGTGCCAGCTCAGGCGGGGGGATCTACGAGCAGTACTTC
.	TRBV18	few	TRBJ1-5	CASSPSDQPQHF	TGTGCCAGCTCACCCTCAGATCAGCCCCAGCATTTT
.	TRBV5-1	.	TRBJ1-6	CASSWDGVYSPLHF	TGCGCCAGCAGCTGGGACGGCGTCTATTCACCCCTCCACTTT
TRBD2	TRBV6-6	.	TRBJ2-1	CASSYPLAGSYNEQFF	TGTGCCAGCAGTTACCCACTAGCGGGATCCTACAATGAGCAGTTCTTC
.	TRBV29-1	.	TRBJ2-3	CSVVGQTQYF	TGCAGCGTTGTGGGTCAGACGCAGTATTTT
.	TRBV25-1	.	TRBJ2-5	CASRSLAEGSQETQYF	TGTGCCAGCCGCAGTTTAGCGGAGGGTAGTCAAGAGACCCAGTACTTC
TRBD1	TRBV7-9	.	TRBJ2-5	CASSLDRSWETQYF	TGTGCCAGCAGCCTGGACAGGTCTTGGGAGACCCAGTACTTC
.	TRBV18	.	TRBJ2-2	CASSPGAGELFF	TGTGCCAGCTCACCAGGGGCCGGGGAGCTGTTTTTT
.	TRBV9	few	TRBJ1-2	CASSVGPGDGYGYTF	TGTGCCAGCAGCGTAGGGCCAGGGGATGGCTATGGCTACACCTTC
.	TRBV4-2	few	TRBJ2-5	CASSFTPGGQETQYF	TGTGCCAGCAGCTTCACCCCCGGGGGCCAAGAGACCCAGTACTTC
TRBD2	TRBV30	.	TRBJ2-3	CAWSGSGGSDTQYF	TGTGCCTGGAGTGGGTCGGGAGGTTCAGATACGCAGTATTTT
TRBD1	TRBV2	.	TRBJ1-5	CASSDRDSNQPQHF	TGTGCCAGCAGCGACAGGGATAGCAATCAGCCCCAGCATTTT